The source of this T cell receptor beta chain is a study of CD8+ T cells in alopecia areata. This CDR3 has 14 residues. The junction had 8 bases not matched to a gene; V was cut back by 4 bases and J by 8 bases. Germline V gives CDR1 SGDLS, CDR2 YYNGEE. Note on this clone: The target antigen is unknown.

Investigators isolated RNA and reverse transcribed it into cDNA to act as the sequencing template. TCRdb's copy holds only in-frame clones and misses some; the assay was immunoSEQ multiplex PCR. The data contain some 110,000 clones, approximately 58% of them singletons. Whole-study findings and limits: Lesional scalp, especially alopecia totalis/universalis, showed higher clonality than normal scalp.

The J gene is TRBJ2-1, the V gene TRBV9, with 8 bases that match TRBD2. This clonotype originated in a human donor in good health. Input material: CD4+ T cells sorted from blood. The CDR3, as DNA: TGTGCCAGCAGCTCGAGACTAGCGTCCCATGAGCAGTTCTTC. Its translation: CASSSRLASHEQFF.